Below, 32 T cell receptor beta chains from the same sample are listed, as sequenced in a study of shared clonotypes between healthy human individuals. Assay: immunoSEQ multiplex PCR; the TCRdb copy retains only in-frame clones and omits some. The data hold roughly 2.5 million clones, with approximately 92% observed a single time. Sequencing input: naive CD4+ T cells sorted from blood. Regarding subset: CD45RA+ positively selected. The source of these receptors is a man younger than 35 in good health.

This rearrangement joins TRBV6-1 to TRBJ1-4, with D perhaps matching TRBD1 (5 bases). This CDR3 contains 15 residues. Trimming pared 4 bases from V and 0 bases from J, leaving 9 bases between. Germline CDR1 and CDR2: MNHNS and SASEGT. CDR3 sequence: CASSVMGATNEKLFF. As DNA, the CDR3 is TGTGCCAGCAGTGTGATGGGGGCAACTAATGAAAAACTGTTTTTT.

As concerns this clone: Other DNA sequences from this sample encode an identical CDR3 as well. This chain uses TRBV5-1 with TRBJ2-3; 7 bases line up with TRBD1. V lost 3 bases to trimming and J lost 0 bases; unmatched junction nucleotides: 1. This CDR3 is 14 amino acids long. Germline V gene lookup returns CDR1 SGHRS and CDR2 YFSETQ. The CDR3 DNA is TGCGCCAGCAGCTCGGACAGGAGCACAGATACGCAGTATTTT. Translating it yields CASSSDRSTDTQYF.

This rearrangement joins TRBV9 to TRBJ1-2, with D perhaps TRBD1 (5 bases). The germline V gene has CDR1 SGDLS and CDR2 YYNGEE. V lost 2 bases to trimming and J lost 1 base, with 15 bases between them. CDR3 length equals 16 residues. The CDR3 region is CASSVRDRSVNYGYTF. CDR3 nucleotide sequence: TGTGCCAGCAGCGTCCGGGACCGAAGCGTTAACTATGGCTACACCTTC.

This chain uses TRBV18 with TRBJ1-4; D is ambiguous. Trimming shortened V by 4 bases and J by 0 bases, and 9 bases separated the two germline ends. CDR1 is KGHSH, CDR2 LQKENI, per germline. The CDR3 spans 15 residues. As DNA, the CDR3 is TGTGCCAGCTCACTAAACGTTGCAACTAATGAAAAACTGTTTTTT. The encoded protein is CASSLNVATNEKLFF.

The chain couples TRBV5-4 to TRBJ2-2; TRBD1 agrees at 12 bases. Germline CDR1 and CDR2: SGHNT and YYREEE (reference sequence). V trimming: 4 bases; J trimming: 5 bases; junction bases outside the gene matches: 6. This CDR3 is built from 16 residues. Here the CDR3 DNA reads TGTGCCAGCAGCACGCCGGGACAGGGGGCGACCGGGGAGCTGTTTTTT. Protein: CASSTPGQGATGELFF.

The rearrangement joins TRBV10-3 to TRBJ1-4, with 8 nucleotides matching TRBD1. Germline CDR1 and CDR2: ENHRY and SYGVKD. This CDR3 comprises 16 residues. Trimming at V came to 3 bases and at J to 1 base, leaving 4 bases not matched to a gene. The chain's CDR3 is CAISENDRGTNEKLFF. The CDR3 coding sequence is TGTGCCATCAGTGAAAACGACAGGGGAACTAATGAAAAACTGTTTTTT.

The chain uses TRBV30 and TRBJ2-3; TRBD2 is a possible D gene (7 bases). Deletions cut 0 bases from V and 4 bases from J, with 11 bases between. This CDR3 spans 14 amino acids. The germline CDR1 and CDR2 sequences are GTSNPN and SVGIG (reference sequence). The CDR3 region has the DNA TGTGCCTGGAGTGTTGCGGGGGCCTCAGATACGCAGTATTTT. It translates to CAWSVAGASDTQYF.

J is TRBJ2-5 and V is TRBV6-6; TRBD1 agrees at 8 bases. The V gene's germline CDR1 is MNHNY and CDR2 SVGAGI (reference sequence). V trimming: 5 bases; J trimming: 4 bases; junction bases outside the gene matches: 6. The CDR3 contains 14 residues. In DNA, the CDR3 is TGTGCCAGCAGTCCTTGGACAGGGAGAGAGACCCAGTACTTC. Amino acids: CASSPWTGRETQYF.

This clone has just a few counts. This chain connects TRBV6-1 to TRBJ2-7; D possibly corresponds to TRBD1 (6 bases). Trimming stripped 7 bases from V and 3 bases from J, with 10 bases between. Germline V gene sequence: CDR1 MNHNS, CDR2 SASEGT. The CDR3 is 12 residues long. The CDR3 spells CASNRVNYEQYF. Written as DNA, the CDR3 is TGTGCCAGCAACAGGGTTAACTACGAGCAGTACTTC.

This clone was detected only once. The J gene is TRBJ1-2, the V gene TRBV5-1, with D possibly matching TRBD1 (5 bases). V was cut by 5 bases and J by 2 bases, with 13 bases left in between. This CDR3 spans 14 amino acids. Germline values: CDR1 SGHRS, CDR2 YFSETQ. The CDR3 loop is CASRDRTTNYGYTF. CDR3 sequence (DNA): TGCGCCAGCAGGGATCGGACAACCAACTATGGCTACACCTTC.

The chain uses TRBV11-1 and TRBJ2-5, with unresolved D. V was trimmed by 5 bases and J by 4 bases, leaving 11 bases between them. Germline CDR1 reads SGHAT; CDR2 reads FQDESV (reference sequence). This CDR3 comprises 13 residues. CDR3 amino acids: CASSPPFPETQYF. In nucleotides, the CDR3 is TGTGCCAGCAGCCCGCCGTTTCCAGAGACCCAGTACTTC.

The chain employs TRBV5-1 and TRBJ2-1; unclear D gene. The V gene lost 7 bases and the J gene lost 8 bases, with 7 bases spanning the gap. In germline, CDR1 is SGHRS, CDR2 YFSETQ. The CDR3 consists of 10 residues. Here the CDR3 reads CASPLDEQFF. CDR3 nucleotides: TGCGCCAGCCCCTTAGATGAGCAGTTCTTC.

The chain employs TRBV15 and TRBJ1-4; D not certain. The V and J ends lost 1 base and 8 bases respectively, with 17 bases between them. This CDR3 comprises 16 residues. Germline V gene lookup returns CDR1 LNHNV and CDR2 YYDKDF (reference sequence). CDR3 amino acids: CATSRGEIGAKEKLFF. DNA for the CDR3: TGTGCCACCAGCAGAGGAGAAATAGGCGCGAAGGAAAAACTGTTTTTT.

For this clone: Other nucleotide sequences in the sample specify the same CDR3. The rearrangement joins TRBV29-1 to TRBJ1-1; a weak D match, TRBD1 (5 bases). Trimming left V 6 bases short and J 4 bases short, with 9 bases between. Per the germline V gene, CDR1 is SQVTM and CDR2 is ANQGSEA. This CDR3 is built from 11 residues. The CDR3 here is CSVRRGTEAFF. In nucleotides, the CDR3 is TGCAGCGTCCGGAGGGGCACTGAAGCTTTCTTT.

The chain couples TRBV6-5 to TRBJ1-6; D remains ambiguous. CDR3 length: 14 residues. Per the germline V gene, CDR1 is MNHEY and CDR2 is SVGAGI. Trimming shortened V by 10 bases and J by 1 base, and 11 bases separated the two germline ends. CDR3 sequence reads: CATRGGSYNSPLHF. The CDR3 DNA sequence: TGTGCCACCCGGGGAGGGTCCTATAATTCACCCCTCCACTTT.

The CDR3: CASSEGAGNQPQHF. CDR3 coding DNA: TGTGCCAGTAGTGAGGGGGCAGGTAATCAGCCCCAGCATTTT. The rearrangement joins TRBV19 to TRBJ1-5; 7 nucleotides agree with TRBD1. The V gene's germline CDR1 is LNHDA and CDR2 SQIVND (reference sequence). The junction had 5 bases not matched to a gene; V was cut back by 5 bases and J by 4 bases. CDR3 size: 14 residues.

This sequence joins TRBV28 and TRBJ2-7; D is perhaps TRBD1 (6 bases). The CDR3 totals 15 residues. The V gene's germline CDR1 is MDHEN and CDR2 SYDVKM. V was clipped by 4 bases and J by 1 base, with 14 bases between them. This CDR3 reads CASSSGTRGSYEQYF. Written as DNA, the CDR3 is TGTGCCAGCAGTTCAGGTACCAGGGGTTCCTACGAGCAGTACTTC.

Worth noting for this clone: Other DNA sequences in this specimen translate into the identical CDR3. The chain is built from TRBV7-2 and TRBJ2-7; a possible D gene is TRBD1 (5 bases). With 0 bases removed from V and 6 bases from J, the gap between germline ends came to 6 bases. The CDR3 is 12 residues long. Germline CDR1 reads SGHTA; CDR2 reads FQGNSA. CDR3 residues: CASSLAGREQYF. CDR3 nucleotide sequence: TGTGCCAGCAGCTTAGCGGGGCGCGAGCAGTACTTC.

V gene TRBV19 combines with J gene TRBJ2-6; D ambiguous. V was shortened by 10 bases and J by 4 bases, with 26 bases between the two germline ends. The CDR3 is 18 residues long. CDR1 LNHDA and CDR2 SQIVND come from the germline V gene (reference sequence). In DNA, the CDR3 is TGTGCCACCCTAAGGTCTTCCCCCCCCTCGACAGGGGCCAACGTCCTGACTTTC. Amino acid sequence: CATLRSSPPSTGANVLTF.

The genes are TRBV7-2 and TRBJ1-4; D is possibly TRBD1 (6 bases). CDR3 length: 14 amino acids. V dropped 5 bases and J dropped 8 bases, with 15 bases sitting between them. Germline V gene sequence: CDR1 SGHTA, CDR2 FQGNSA. The CDR3 nucleotides are TGTGCCAGCAGCCGAGACAGGCTGGAGGAAAAACTGTTTTTT. It translates to CASSRDRLEEKLFF.

The chain joins TRBV6-6 to TRBJ2-7; TRBD1 is a possible D gene (5 bases). This CDR3 has 15 residues. The germline gives CDR1 MNHNY, CDR2 SVGAGI (reference sequence). Trimming left V 0 bases short and J 1 base short, with 10 bases between. CDR3 protein: CASSYSWGTSYEQYF. CDR3 DNA sequence: TGTGCCAGCAGTTACTCCTGGGGCACTTCCTACGAGCAGTACTTC.

This clone showed up just once. The chain links TRBV21-1 to TRBJ1-5; the D call of TRBD1 is as the table states it, not checked on the DNA. TRBV21-1 is listed as a pseudogene. The CDR3 sequence is 20 residues long. In DNA, the CDR3 is TGTGCCAGCAGCAAAAAAAACCCCGGGACAGGGGAATATAGCAATCAGCCCCAGCATTTT. It encodes CASSKKNPGTGEYSNQPQHF.

In its sample, this clone was seen a few times. The chain recombines TRBV6-1 with TRBJ1-5; the D is unclear. Germline CDR1 and CDR2: MNHNS and SASEGT. CDR3 length: 11 residues. Trimming shortened V by 5 bases and J by 6 bases, and 5 bases separated the two germline ends. The CDR3 DNA reads TGTGCCAGCAGTAAAACTCAGCCCCAGCATTTT. Translation gives CASSKTQPQHF.

In its sample, this clone was seen once. The chain is built from TRBV18 and TRBJ2-7, with D maybe TRBD2 (7 bases). V dropped 5 bases and J dropped 7 bases, with 21 bases sitting between them. Germline CDR1 and CDR2: KGHSH and LQKENI. This CDR3 spans 15 amino acids. Here the CDR3 reads CASSSLGEGDLEQYF. The CDR3 DNA follows: TGTGCCAGCTCATCACTGGGGGAGGGGGACTTGGAGCAGTACTTC.

This chain connects TRBV6-5 to TRBJ1-1; D gene unclear. Germline assignment: CDR1 MNHEY and CDR2 SVGAGI. The CDR3 is made up of 15 amino acids. The germline V and J ends were trimmed by 2 bases and 1 base, with 11 bases remaining between them. The chain's CDR3 is CASSYLQKGNTEAFF. As DNA, the CDR3 is TGTGCCAGCAGTTACCTCCAGAAGGGGAACACTGAAGCTTTCTTT.

The chain couples TRBV4-1 to TRBJ2-4; 10 bases agree with TRBD1. This CDR3 is built from 16 residues. Germline CDR1 is MGHRA and CDR2 is YSYEKL. The junction had 5 bases not matched to a gene; V was cut back by 2 bases and J by 4 bases. CDR3 amino acids: CASSQPGQGPKNIQYF. CDR3 sequence (DNA): TGCGCCAGCAGCCAACCGGGACAGGGGCCTAAAAACATTCAGTACTTC.

The CDR3 sequence: CASTRGWDSDFPQHF. The CDR3 DNA follows: TGTGCCAGTACCAGAGGCTGGGACAGCGATTTCCCCCAGCATTTT. This chain links TRBV19 with TRBJ1-5; 7 bases are shared with TRBD1. The CDR3 is 15 amino acids. J gave up 10 bases and V 7 bases, and 16 bases lay outside the gene matches. Germline V lookup: CDR1 LNHDA, CDR2 SQIVND (reference sequence). Full variable domain (outside the CDR3, taken from reference TRBV19 and TRBJ1-5): DGGITQSPKYLFRKEGQNVTLSCEQNLNHDAMYWYRQDPGQGLRLIYYSQIVNDFQKGDIAEGYSVSREKKESFPLTVTSAQKNPTAFYLCASTRGWDSDFPQHFGDGTRLSIL.

V usage is TRBV9 and J usage is TRBJ2-7; unclear D gene. Germline lookup yields CDR1 SGDLS and CDR2 YYNGEE. V was shortened by 0 bases and J by 0 bases, with 10 bases between the two germline ends. The CDR3 has 15 amino acids. The CDR3 loop reads CASSVAPDFSYEQYF. CDR3 sequence (DNA): TGTGCCAGCAGCGTAGCCCCCGACTTCTCCTACGAGCAGTACTTC.

This chain uses TRBV30 with TRBJ2-1; D perhaps matches TRBD2 (6 bases). CDR1 is GTSNPN and CDR2 is SVGIG in the germline V gene (reference sequence). Deletions cut 0 bases from V and 4 bases from J, with 13 bases between. CDR3 length: 15 amino acids. CDR3 region: CAWSVWRGRYNEQFF. Here the CDR3 DNA reads TGTGCCTGGAGTGTCTGGCGGGGCCGATACAATGAGCAGTTCTTC.

This sequence joins TRBV28 and TRBJ2-7; D unclear. The ends were cut back, 4 bases at V and 0 bases at J, with 16 bases in the middle. CDR1 is MDHEN, CDR2 SYDVKM, per germline. The CDR3 length is 16 residues. The DNA for the CDR3 is TGTGCCAGCAGTTCCGGCATCTCCGTCAGCTCCTACGAGCAGTACTTC. It specifies CASSSGISVSSYEQYF.

The genes are TRBV7-9 and TRBJ1-5, with D uncertain. V dropped 6 bases and J dropped 0 bases, with 12 bases sitting between them. This CDR3 has 15 residues. Germline lookup yields CDR1 SEHNR and CDR2 FQNEAQ (reference sequence). The CDR3 loop is CASRTTHSSNQPQHF. As DNA, the CDR3 is TGTGCCAGCAGGACGACACATAGTAGCAATCAGCCCCAGCATTTT.

The CDR3: CASKQVGHSPLHF. The CDR3 DNA is TGTGCCAGCAAGCAGGTCGGTCATTCACCCCTCCACTTT. This chain uses TRBV14 with TRBJ1-6; unclear D gene. The V gene lost 7 bases and the J gene lost 8 bases, with 12 bases spanning the gap. CDR3 length: 13 amino acids. CDR1 is SGHDN and CDR2 is FVKESK in the germline V gene.